This T cell receptor (beta chain) was profiled in a study of T cells expressing NK-cell markers. With the 5' RACE reads reprocessed, TCRdb shows one record per CDR3 protein and no DNA. The sample totals approximately 550,000 distinct CDR3 sequences. The CDR3 is made up of 16 amino acids. The sequence derives from a man in his late teens or twenties in good health. The rearrangement links TRBV12-3 or TRBV12-4 to TRBJ2-4; TCRdb calls TRBD1, which cannot be checked without DNA. Source material: blood T cells: a sorted CD56 or NKG2C T cell subset, CD4+ or CD8+ T cells, or bulk PBMC T cells (not recorded which). CDR3: CASTTHREMAKNIQYF.